The rows below give T cell receptor beta chains drawn from one sample of a study of CD8 T cells in Susac syndrome. TCRdb itself ran the immunoSEQ multiplex PCR reads through MiXCR, one entry per CDR3 protein. This sample has under 85,000 distinct CDR3 sequences, with approximately 93% found just once. Sequencing was done on a sample of CD8+ T cells from PBMCs. The receptors derive from a human donor with Susac syndrome. Each CDR3 is given with its conserved first and last residue. Size tells how often a clone was seen (once, few, many) or the class of an expanded clone, and some rows leave it out.

v_gene	len	abundance	j_gene	CDR3aa
TRBV28	12	NA	TRBJ1-2	CAIGTRLYGYTF
TRBV5-1	12	NA	TRBJ2-2	CASSLNSGELFF
TRBV27	14	NA	TRBJ1-5	CASTKRWGVQPQHF
TRBV7-2	13	once	TRBJ1-3	CASSRYSENTIYF
TRBV6-5	14	NA	TRBJ1-1	CASSYFSEDTEAFF
TRBV28	17	once	TRBJ1-1	CASSLIWDRRTNTEAFF
TRBV2	14	NA	TRBJ1-5	CASRVDGSNQPQHF
TRBV9	15	NA	TRBJ2-5	CASSPGQGQGETQYF
TRBV9	15	NA	TRBJ1-1	CASSPGGHPNTEAFF
TRBV4-2	14	NA	TRBJ1-1	CASSQPSRGFEAFF
TRBV29-1	11	NA	TRBJ1-2	CSVDYGNGYTF
TRBV6-2/TRBV6-3	15	once	TRBJ2-1	CASSRRESSYNEQFF
TRBV5-1	12	NA	TRBJ2-5	CATRQNQETQYF
TRBV10-2	15	NA	TRBJ2-3	CASSEWRGLTDTQYF